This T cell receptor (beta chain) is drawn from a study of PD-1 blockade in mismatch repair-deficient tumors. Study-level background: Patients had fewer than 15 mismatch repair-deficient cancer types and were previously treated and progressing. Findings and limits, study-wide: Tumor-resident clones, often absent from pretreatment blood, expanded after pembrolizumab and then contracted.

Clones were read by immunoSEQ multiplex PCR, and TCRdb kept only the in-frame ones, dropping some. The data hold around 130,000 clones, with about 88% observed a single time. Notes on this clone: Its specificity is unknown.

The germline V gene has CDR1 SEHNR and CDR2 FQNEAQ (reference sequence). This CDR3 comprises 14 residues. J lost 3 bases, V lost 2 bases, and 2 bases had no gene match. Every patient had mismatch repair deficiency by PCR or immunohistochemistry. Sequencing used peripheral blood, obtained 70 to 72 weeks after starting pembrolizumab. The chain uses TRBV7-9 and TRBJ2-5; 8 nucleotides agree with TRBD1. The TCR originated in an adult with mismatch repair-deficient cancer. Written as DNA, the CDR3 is TGTGCCAGCAGCTTATTGGACAGGGAAGAGACCCAGTACTTC. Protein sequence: CASSLLDREETQYF.